The rows below give T cell receptor beta chains drawn from one sample of a study of cytomegalovirus exposure and HLA in healthy donors. The assay was immunoSEQ multiplex PCR, and TCRdb's table has in-frame clones only and misses some. The repertoire holds more than 150,000 clones, with more than 70% as singletons. Sequenced material: PBMCs. The receptors originated from a girl aged 10 to 17 in good health and CMV-seropositive. Both conserved end residues are part of each CDR3. The order of the fields is CDR3 DNA, CDR3 protein, J gene, D gene, V gene, clone size. The D gene is left open where the match is weak. Expanded clones get a size class; other rows say once, few or many, or leave the size out.

TGTGCCACCAGCAGAGAGCGGGATCGGCAAGAGACCCAGTACTTC | CATSRERDRQETQYF | TRBJ2-5 | . | TRBV15 | .
TGCAGCGTTGAAGATCCGAGCGGGATTGACAATGAGCAGTTCTTC | CSVEDPSGIDNEQFF | TRBJ2-1 | TRBD2 | TRBV29-1 | .
TGCAGTGCTATCCTTAACACTGAAGCTTTCTTT | CSAILNTEAFF | TRBJ1-1 | . | TRBV20-1 | .
TGTGCCAGCAGTGAGGGCGGGCCTTACTACAATGAGCAGTTCTTC | CASSEGGPYYNEQFF | TRBJ2-1 | . | TRBV2 | .
TGTGCCAGCAGTTTTCCGGACAGGATCTTCTACGAGCAGTACTTC | CASSFPDRIFYEQYF | TRBJ2-7 | TRBD1 | TRBV27 | .
TGTGCCAGCAGTGGGACAGGGGCTTTCAATGAAAAACTGTTTTTT | CASSGTGAFNEKLFF | TRBJ1-4 | TRBD1 | TRBV6-5 | .
TGTGCCAGCAGCCGGACCCGGGACAGTTCCTACGAGCAGTACTTC | CASSRTRDSSYEQYF | TRBJ2-7 | TRBD1 | TRBV4-2 | .
TGTGCCAGCAGTCCACTAGCGGGAGGGCGGGAGACCCAGTACTTC | CASSPLAGGRETQYF | TRBJ2-5 | TRBD2 | TRBV6-6 | .
TGTGCCAGCAGCCAATACCGGGGAGGAACTGAAGCTTTCTTT | CASSQYRGGTEAFF | TRBJ1-1 | . | TRBV14 | .
TGTGCCAGCAGCGGAGGACGGAGCTCCTACGAGCAGTACTTC | CASSGGRSSYEQYF | TRBJ2-7 | . | TRBV7-9 | .
TGTGCCATCAGCCAAGGACAGGGAGACTATGGCTACACCTTC | CAISQGQGDYGYTF | TRBJ1-2 | TRBD1 | TRBV10-3 | .
TGTGCCAGCAGCCTTAGAAGACCCGGGACAGGGGTTTACGAGCAGTACTTC | CASSLRRPGTGVYEQYF | TRBJ2-7 | TRBD1 | TRBV27 | .
TGTGCCAGCAGTGGGGGGGTACCGAACACCGGGGAGCTGTTTTTT | CASSGGVPNTGELFF | TRBJ2-2 | TRBD2 | TRBV9 | .
TGTGCCAGCAGCCGGACAGGCCAGACATACAATGAGCAGTTCTTC | CASSRTGQTYNEQFF | TRBJ2-1 | TRBD1 | TRBV7-8 | .
TGTGCCAGCAGCCCCAGATTAGCGGACTCCTACGAGCAGTACTTC | CASSPRLADSYEQYF | TRBJ2-7 | . | TRBV4-2 | once
TGCAGTGCCAGTTATCCCGGGGTCCCGTACTTC | CSASYPGVPYF | TRBJ2-7 | . | TRBV20-1 | once
TGCGCCAGCAGTGAGGCGTACTATAGCAATCAGCCCCAGCATTTT | CASSEAYYSNQPQHF | TRBJ1-5 | . | TRBV10-2 | once
TGTGCCTGGAGTGCAGGCGGGGGAAACACTGAAGCTTTCTTT | CAWSAGGGNTEAFF | TRBJ1-1 | . | TRBV30 | .
TGTGCCAGCAGCTTGCCGTCAGGGGGCCAAGAGACCCAGTACTTC | CASSLPSGGQETQYF | TRBJ2-5 | TRBD1 | TRBV5-4 | .
TGCGCCAGCACCGGGACTAGGAGCACAGATACGCAGTATTTT | CASTGTRSTDTQYF | TRBJ2-3 | TRBD2 | TRBV10-1 | .
TGCGCCAGCGGCGGGACTAGCGGGAGGGAAGGGACCGGGGAGCTGTTTTTT | CASGGTSGREGTGELFF | TRBJ2-2 | TRBD2 | TRBV10-2 | .
TGCGCCAGCAGCTTGGTGGTAGCGCGCGTCTACGAGCAGTACTTC | CASSLVVARVYEQYF | TRBJ2-7 | . | TRBV5-1 | .
TGTGCCAGCAGCTTAGGCCCGGGAATAGCCAAAAACATTCAGTACTTC | CASSLGPGIAKNIQYF | TRBJ2-4 | . | TRBV7-9 | .
TGTGCCAGCAACTCCGGACACAGCTCCTACAATGAGCAGTTCTTC | CASNSGHSSYNEQFF | TRBJ2-1 | . | TRBV25-1 | few
TGCGCCAGCAGCTATAGACTAGCGGGAGCACGGGAGACCCAGTACTTC | CASSYRLAGARETQYF | TRBJ2-5 | TRBD2 | TRBV5-1 | .
TGTGCCAGCAGCTATACCGGGACAGGGGGCGGAAACACCATATATTTT | CASSYTGTGGGNTIYF | TRBJ1-3 | TRBD1 | TRBV7-9 | .
TGCGCCAGCAGCCTCAGGGGCGAGAGCTACAATGAGCAGTTCTTC | CASSLRGESYNEQFF | TRBJ2-1 | . | TRBV5-1 | .
TGTGCCAGTACTAGCGGGAGGGCCAGCGACATTCAGTACTTC | CASTSGRASDIQYF | TRBJ2-4 | TRBD2 | TRBV19 | once
TGTGCCAGCAGTTCCCCCCGGGGTGGGTCGTACTTC | CASSSPRGGSYF | TRBJ2-7 | . | TRBV6-5 | .
TGCAGCGTTAGTGAAGGGAGTCATAACTATGGCTACACCTTC | CSVSEGSHNYGYTF | TRBJ1-2 | . | TRBV29-1 | once
TGTGCCAGCAGCTTAGATCAAACCGGAGACACCATATATTTT | CASSLDQTGDTIYF | TRBJ1-3 | . | TRBV5-4 | few
TGTGCCAGCAGCTTGGACAGGGGGCTCAGTGGCTACACCTTC | CASSLDRGLSGYTF | TRBJ1-2 | TRBD1 | TRBV5-6 | .
TGTGCCAGCAGTGAAACTAGCGGAGGCCGCGAGCAGTACTTC | CASSETSGGREQYF | TRBJ2-7 | TRBD2 | TRBV25-1 | .
TGTGCCAGCAGCCAAGATAGAAGTGAAAAACTGTTTTTT | CASSQDRSEKLFF | TRBJ1-4 | . | TRBV4-2 | .
TGCGCCAGCAGTCCATTAGCGGGAGGGGCGTTAAGCTCCTACAATGAGCAGTTCTTC | CASSPLAGGALSSYNEQFF | TRBJ2-1 | TRBD2 | TRBV5-1 | .
TGTGCCAGTAGTGACACAGGGGGCCCCTATGGCTACACCTTC | CASSDTGGPYGYTF | TRBJ1-2 | TRBD1 | TRBV19 | .
TGCGCCAGCAGCTTCGGCAGGGTGGGCACAGATACGCAGTATTTT | CASSFGRVGTDTQYF | TRBJ2-3 | . | TRBV5-1 | .
TGTGCCAGTAGTGGACCCTTCGGACAGGAGGACACAGATACGCAGTATTTT | CASSGPFGQEDTDTQYF | TRBJ2-3 | TRBD1 | TRBV19 | few
TGTGCCAGCAGCTTAGCTTGGAACTGGGCAGAGGGCTACACCTTC | CASSLAWNWAEGYTF | TRBJ1-2 | . | TRBV11-2 | .
TGTGCCAGCAGTGTTGAGACCGGGGAGCTGTTTTTT | CASSVETGELFF | TRBJ2-2 | . | TRBV6-1 | .
TGTGCCTGGTCAGATCAGGGGGCCAGAGATAATTCACCCCTCCACTTT | CAWSDQGARDNSPLHF | TRBJ1-6 | TRBD1 | TRBV30 | .
TGTGCCAGCGGGATACAGGGGGGGGGCACTGAAGCTTTCTTT | CASGIQGGGTEAFF | TRBJ1-1 | TRBD1 | TRBV4-2 | .
TGTGCCAGCAGCTTAGATGAGGGGTGGGACACGGATTCCTACGAGCAGTACTTC | CASSLDEGWDTDSYEQYF | TRBJ2-7 | . | TRBV7-9 | .
TGTGCTAGTGGACCCTCGACAGGGCGAGGAGGAACCGGGGAGCTGTTTTTT | CASGPSTGRGGTGELFF | TRBJ2-2 | TRBD1 | TRBV12-5 | .
TGCGCCAGCAGCCACAATAGCGGGGCGGGCTCCACCGGGGAGCTGTTTTTT | CASSHNSGAGSTGELFF | TRBJ2-2 | TRBD2 | TRBV4-3 | few
TGCGCCAGCAGTTTAACAGGGGTCGGAAACACCATATATTTT | CASSLTGVGNTIYF | TRBJ1-3 | TRBD1 | TRBV10-2 | .
TGCGCCAGCAGCTTGTCCTGGGGCCAGCCCCAGCATTTT | CASSLSWGQPQHF | TRBJ1-5 | . | TRBV5-1 | few
TGTGCCAGCCAAGTGGCGAACACTGAAGCTTTCTTT | CASQVANTEAFF | TRBJ1-1 | . | TRBV6-5 | .
TGCGCCAGCAGCCGAGGGGGCCTCTCTGGAAACACCATATATTTT | CASSRGGLSGNTIYF | TRBJ1-3 | TRBD1 | TRBV4-1 | .
TGTGCCAGCAGCTTAGATTTTCCCGGTACGAAGCAGTTCTTC | CASSLDFPGTKQFF | TRBJ2-1 | . | TRBV11-3 | .
TGTGCCAGTAGTGGGGGACAGATGAACACTGAAGCTTTCTTT | CASSGGQMNTEAFF | TRBJ1-1 | TRBD1 | TRBV19 | few
TGTGCCAGTAGTATGCAAACTAGCGGGAGTGGGGAGCAGTTCTTC | CASSMQTSGSGEQFF | TRBJ2-1 | TRBD2 | TRBV19 | .
TGCGCCAGCAGCTTGGCCCCTGGACAGCTGGAGACCCAGTACTTC | CASSLAPGQLETQYF | TRBJ2-5 | . | TRBV5-1 | once
TGTGCCAGCAGGAGACAGGGATACAACTATGGCTACACCTTC | CASRRQGYNYGYTF | TRBJ1-2 | TRBD1 | TRBV6-1 | .
TGTGCCATCTCGTGGGCGGGCCTCTCTGGAAACACCATATATTTT | CAISWAGLSGNTIYF | TRBJ1-3 | . | TRBV10-3 | .
TGCAGTGCCGAGGGTCTCTCTGGAAACACCATATATTTT | CSAEGLSGNTIYF | TRBJ1-3 | . | TRBV29-1 | .
TGTGCCAGCAGCTTAAATCCAGCGGGATCCCAAGAGACCCAGTACTTC | CASSLNPAGSQETQYF | TRBJ2-5 | TRBD2 | TRBV7-2 | .
TGTGCCAGCTCACCCCCGACAGCGAACTACGAGCAGTACTTC | CASSPPTANYEQYF | TRBJ2-7 | . | TRBV18 | .